This T cell receptor beta chain came from a study of T cell clones after liver transplantation. The method was immunoSEQ multiplex PCR; TCRdb's version includes in-frame clones alone and lacks a portion of them. This repertoire shows tens of thousands of clones, roughly 85% found once; its top ten account for less than 3.5%. V shed 6 bases, J shed 2 bases, and the junction held 5 bases outside the gene matches. The CDR3 contains 14 residues. CDR1 is LNHNV, CDR2 YYDKDF, per germline (reference sequence). This receptor was identified in a human patient who received a liver transplant. Some T cells may trace back to the graft donor. The material sequenced was CD4+ T cells from blood, taken at the 22-month timepoint. The rearrangement uses TRBV15 and TRBJ2-5, with 8 positions matching TRBD1. The CDR3, as DNA: TGTGCCACCAGAAAAGACAGGGGACAAGAGACCCAGTACTTC. This codes for CATRKDRGQETQYF.